The rows below give T cell receptor beta chains drawn from one sample of a study of blood T cell repertoires in COVID-19. TCRdb's table, derived via immunoSEQ multiplex PCR, lists solely in-frame clones and lacks some. The sample carries fewer than 80,000 clones, 75% to 95% recorded once. Sequencing was done on a sample of peripheral blood. These TCRs come from a human donor in a cohort sampled during active COVID-19. Both conserved end residues are part of each CDR3. A D gene is named only where the DNA matches it firmly. Size is stated for part of the rows, as once, few or many counts, or as a class when the clone is expanded.

abundance	d_gene	v_gene	j_gene	len	CDR3nt	CDR3aa
once	NA	TRBV24-1	TRBJ2-3	14	TGTGCCACCAGTGAACCCGGGACTGGGGATACGCAGTATTTT	CATSEPGTGDTQYF
NA	TRBD2	TRBV9	TRBJ2-3	14	TGTGCCAGCAGCGTAGGCGGGGGACTAGATACGCAGTATTTT	CASSVGGGLDTQYF
NA	TRBD1	TRBV10-3	TRBJ1-3	13	TGTGCCATCAGTACAGGGGCTGGAAACACCATATATTTT	CAISTGAGNTIYF
NA	NA	TRBV19	TRBJ1-1	13	TGTGCCAGTACGTTACAGGGATTGACTGAAGCTTTCTTT	CASTLQGLTEAFF
NA	NA	TRBV5-1	TRBJ2-3	13	TGCGCCAGCAGCTTGAGGGGTGCAGATACGCAGTATTTT	CASSLRGADTQYF
NA	NA	TRBV5-1	TRBJ1-2	15	TGCGCCAGCAGCTTGACAGGGCCAAAAACAGGTGGCTACACCTTC	CASSLTGPKTGGYTF
NA	NA	TRBV12-3/TRBV12-4	TRBJ2-4	12	TGTGCCAGCAGTTTATCGTCGGACATTCAGTACTTC	CASSLSSDIQYF
NA	TRBD1	TRBV11-2	TRBJ1-3	18	TGTGCCAGCAGCTTGAACAGGGGGCCCCGGTGGACTGGAAACACCATATATTTT	CASSLNRGPRWTGNTIYF
once	NA	TRBV5-6	TRBJ2-1	12	TGTGCCAGCAGCTTGCCCCCAGGGGAGCAGTTCTTC	CASSLPPGEQFF
NA	TRBD2	TRBV7-2	TRBJ2-5	16	TGTGCCAGCAGCCCCGGGCTAGCGGGGGGCATGGAGACCCAGTACTTC	CASSPGLAGGMETQYF
once	TRBD2	TRBV7-2	TRBJ2-3	16	TGTGCCAGCACGGTCCGTACGGGGGGAGGCACAGATACGCAGTATTTT	CASTVRTGGGTDTQYF
NA	TRBD1	TRBV7-8	TRBJ2-2	16	TGTGCCAGCAGCTTAGTCCCAGGGGGCAACACCGGGGAGCTGTTTTTT	CASSLVPGGNTGELFF
NA	TRBD1	TRBV5-1	TRBJ1-6	16	TGCGCCAGCAGCCCCCACCCGGGACAGTATAATTCACCCCTCCACTTT	CASSPHPGQYNSPLHF
NA	NA	TRBV28	TRBJ1-4	14	TGTGCCAGCAGTTTGACATCAACTAATGAAAAACTGTTTTTT	CASSLTSTNEKLFF
NA	NA	TRBV7-2	TRBJ2-1	15	TGTGCCAGCAGCTTAGGGGCGGGGGCATACAATGAGCAGTTCTTC	CASSLGAGAYNEQFF
NA	NA	TRBV28	TRBJ1-1	14	TGTGCCAGCAGGAATCGGGGGGCCGGGAGTGAAGCTTTCTTT	CASRNRGAGSEAFF
few	TRBD1	TRBV12-5	TRBJ2-5	15	TGTGCTAGTGCCTGGAGGGACAGGGGTTTAGAGACCCAGTACTTC	CASAWRDRGLETQYF
once	NA	TRBV5-1	TRBJ2-3	15	TGCGCCAGCAGCTTGGCCCTGGGGGGGCAAAATACGCAGTATTTT	CASSLALGGQNTQYF
NA	NA	TRBV12-3/TRBV12-4	TRBJ1-2	11	TGTGCCAGCAGACGCGTCATGAGCTACACCTTC	CASRRVMSYTF
NA	NA	TRBV19	TRBJ2-6	14	TGTGCCAGTACCGGGGACTCTGGGGCCAACGTCCTGACTTTC	CASTGDSGANVLTF
NA	TRBD1	TRBV11-2	TRBJ2-2	16	TGTGCCAGCAGCCGCTGGACAGGGGCGAACACCGGGGAGCTGTTTTTT	CASSRWTGANTGELFF
NA	NA	TRBV5-1	TRBJ1-3	15	TGCGCCAGCAGCATACAGGGCCTCTCTGGAAACACCATATATTTT	CASSIQGLSGNTIYF
NA	TRBD1	TRBV10-3	TRBJ1-2	13	TGTGCCATCAGTTCCGGACAGGGCTATGGCTACACCTTC	CAISSGQGYGYTF
NA	NA	TRBV5-1	TRBJ1-3	18	TGCGCCAGCAGCTTAACACCCACAGGGTCGGGCTCTGGAAACACCATATATTTT	CASSLTPTGSGSGNTIYF
NA	NA	TRBV24-1	TRBJ2-3	18	TGTGCCACCAGTACATCCCTAGGGGGGGGAACTAGCACAGATACGCAGTATTTT	CATSTSLGGGTSTDTQYF
NA	NA	TRBV6-5	TRBJ1-3	15	TGTGCCAGCAGTCAGGCCGGGAACTCTGGAAACACCATATATTTT	CASSQAGNSGNTIYF